This TCR beta chain comes out of a study of blood T cell repertoires in COVID-19. Overall study context: Sites across the United States, Italy and Spain contributed samples from acute and convalescent COVID-19. PBMCs, B-cell-depleted T cells, or T cells provided the cDNA or gDNA that made up the material.

As processed by the authors: The assay estimated nucleated cells by amplifying reference gene primers. Repertoires were generated with immunoSEQ multiplex PCR, while TCRdb's copy carries only in-frame clones and drops some. The V and J calls and the clone size are those of that table, but D and trimming were determined from the DNA. The sample has 200,000 or so clones; 70% to 85% are singletons. In the case of this clone: Other DNA sequences in the sample encode the same CDR3.

The V segment lost 4 bases and the J segment 4 bases; nucleotides outside the gene matches: 4. The CDR3 is 15 residues long. The germline gives CDR1 SGHRS, CDR2 YFSETQ. Sequenced material: peripheral blood. The rearrangement links TRBV5-1 to TRBJ2-3, with TRBD2 matching 12 bases. The TCR was taken from a human donor with acute or convalescent COVID-19. The donor label of this sample is uncertain. CDR3 loop: CASSPRLAGADTQYF. The CDR3 DNA follows: TGCGCCAGCAGCCCTAGACTAGCGGGAGCAGATACGCAGTATTTT.